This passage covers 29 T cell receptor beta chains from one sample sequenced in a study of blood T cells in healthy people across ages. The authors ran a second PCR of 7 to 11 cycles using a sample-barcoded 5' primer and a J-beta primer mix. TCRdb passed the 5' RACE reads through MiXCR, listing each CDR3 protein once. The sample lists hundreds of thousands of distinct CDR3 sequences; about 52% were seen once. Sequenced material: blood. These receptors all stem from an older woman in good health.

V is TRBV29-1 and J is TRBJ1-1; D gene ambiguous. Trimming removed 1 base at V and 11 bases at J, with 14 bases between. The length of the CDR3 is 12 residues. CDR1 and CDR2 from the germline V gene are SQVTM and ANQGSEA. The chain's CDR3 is CSVEGEVREAFF. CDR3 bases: TGCAGCGTTGAAGGGGAAGTAAGGGAGGCTTTCTTT.

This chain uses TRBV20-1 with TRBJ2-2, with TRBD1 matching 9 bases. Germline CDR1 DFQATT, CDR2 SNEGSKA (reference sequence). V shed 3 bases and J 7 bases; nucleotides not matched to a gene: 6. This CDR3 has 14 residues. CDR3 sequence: CSARDRGRGGELFF. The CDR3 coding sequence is TGCAGTGCTAGGGACAGGGGACGGGGCGGGGAGCTGTTTTTT.

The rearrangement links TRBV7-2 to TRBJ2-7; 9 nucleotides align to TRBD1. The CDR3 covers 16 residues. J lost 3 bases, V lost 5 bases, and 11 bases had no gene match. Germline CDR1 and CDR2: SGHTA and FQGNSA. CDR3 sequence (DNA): TGTGCCAGCAGCCCCCGGGACAGGGTAGGGTTCTACGAGCAGTACTTC. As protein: CASSPRDRVGFYEQYF.

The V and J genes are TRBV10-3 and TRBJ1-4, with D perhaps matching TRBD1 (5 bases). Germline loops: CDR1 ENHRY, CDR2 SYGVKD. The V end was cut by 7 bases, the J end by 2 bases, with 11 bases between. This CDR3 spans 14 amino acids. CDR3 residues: CAINLPGTNEKLFF. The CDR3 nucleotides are TGTGCCATCAACCTCCCAGGGACTAATGAAAAACTGTTTTTT.

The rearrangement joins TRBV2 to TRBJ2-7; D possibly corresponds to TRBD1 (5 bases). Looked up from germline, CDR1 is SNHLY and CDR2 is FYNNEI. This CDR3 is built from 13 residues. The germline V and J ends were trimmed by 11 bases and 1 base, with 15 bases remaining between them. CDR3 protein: CAGMAAGSYEQYF. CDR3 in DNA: TGTGCCGGCATGGCGGCAGGGTCCTACGAGCAGTACTTC.

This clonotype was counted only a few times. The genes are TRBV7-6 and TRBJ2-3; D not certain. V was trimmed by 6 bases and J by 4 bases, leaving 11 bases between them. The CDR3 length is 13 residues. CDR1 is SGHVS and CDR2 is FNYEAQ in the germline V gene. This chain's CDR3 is CASSSRPPDTQYF. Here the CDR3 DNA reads TGTGCCAGCAGTAGCAGGCCTCCAGATACGCAGTATTTT.

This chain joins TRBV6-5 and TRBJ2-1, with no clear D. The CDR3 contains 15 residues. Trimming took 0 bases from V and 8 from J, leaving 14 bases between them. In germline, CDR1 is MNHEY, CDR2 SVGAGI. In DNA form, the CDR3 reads TGTGCCAGCAGTTACTCGAGGAGAAGTATGTATGAGCAGTTCTTC. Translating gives CASSYSRRSMYEQFF.

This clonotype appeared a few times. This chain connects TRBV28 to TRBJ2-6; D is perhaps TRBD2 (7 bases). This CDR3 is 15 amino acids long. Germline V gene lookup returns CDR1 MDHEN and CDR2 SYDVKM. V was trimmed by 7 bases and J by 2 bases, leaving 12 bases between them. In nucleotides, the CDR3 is TGTGCCAGCACCAGGGAGGGGGCTGGGGCCAACGTCCTGACTTTC. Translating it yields CASTREGAGANVLTF.

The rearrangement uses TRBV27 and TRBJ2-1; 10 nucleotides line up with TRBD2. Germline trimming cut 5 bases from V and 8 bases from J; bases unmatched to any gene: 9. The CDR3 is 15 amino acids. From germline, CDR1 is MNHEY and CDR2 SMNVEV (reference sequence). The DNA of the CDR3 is TGTGCCAGCAGTGCGTCTAGCGGGAGTAGGGATGAGCAGTTCTTC. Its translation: CASSASSGSRDEQFF.

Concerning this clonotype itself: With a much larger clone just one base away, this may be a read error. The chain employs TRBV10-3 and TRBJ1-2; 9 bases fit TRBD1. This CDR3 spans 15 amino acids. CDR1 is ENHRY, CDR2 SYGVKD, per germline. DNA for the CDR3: TGTGCCACCAGTGGGACAGGGAGGACCGGCTATGGCTACACCTTC. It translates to CATSGTGRTGYGYTF.

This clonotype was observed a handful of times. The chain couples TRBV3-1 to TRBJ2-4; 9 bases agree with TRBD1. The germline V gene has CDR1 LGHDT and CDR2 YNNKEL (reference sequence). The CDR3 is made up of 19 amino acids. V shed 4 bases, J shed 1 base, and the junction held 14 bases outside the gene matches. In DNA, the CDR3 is TGTGCCAGCAGCCCCGGGACAGGGAGGAACGTAAAGGCCAAAAACATTCAGTACTTC. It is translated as CASSPGTGRNVKAKNIQYF.

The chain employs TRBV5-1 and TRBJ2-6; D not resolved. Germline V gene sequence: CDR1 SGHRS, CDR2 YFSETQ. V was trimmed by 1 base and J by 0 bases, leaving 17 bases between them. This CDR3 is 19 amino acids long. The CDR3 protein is CASSLLARQLSSGANVLTF. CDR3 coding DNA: TGCGCCAGCAGCTTGCTTGCCCGGCAGCTAAGCTCTGGGGCCAACGTCCTGACTTTC.

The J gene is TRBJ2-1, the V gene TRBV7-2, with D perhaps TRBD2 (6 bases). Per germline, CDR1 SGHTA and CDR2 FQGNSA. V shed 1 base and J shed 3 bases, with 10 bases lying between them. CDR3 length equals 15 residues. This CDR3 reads CASSLGVGLYNEQFF. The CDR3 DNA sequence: TGTGCCAGCAGCTTAGGGGTGGGACTCTACAATGAGCAGTTCTTC.

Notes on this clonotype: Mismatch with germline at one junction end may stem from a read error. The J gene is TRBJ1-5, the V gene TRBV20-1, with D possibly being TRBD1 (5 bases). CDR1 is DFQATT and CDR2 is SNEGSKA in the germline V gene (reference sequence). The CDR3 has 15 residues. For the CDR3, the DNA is TGCAGTGCTCCAACTCTAGACAGAGCGAATCGGCCCCAGCATTTT. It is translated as CSAPTLDRANRPQHF.

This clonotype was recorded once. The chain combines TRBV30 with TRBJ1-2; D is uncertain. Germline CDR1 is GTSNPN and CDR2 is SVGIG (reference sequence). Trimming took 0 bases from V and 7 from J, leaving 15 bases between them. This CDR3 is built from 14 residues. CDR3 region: CAWSVAASVGGYTF. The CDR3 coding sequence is TGTGCCTGGAGTGTGGCCGCCTCGGTAGGTGGCTACACCTTC.

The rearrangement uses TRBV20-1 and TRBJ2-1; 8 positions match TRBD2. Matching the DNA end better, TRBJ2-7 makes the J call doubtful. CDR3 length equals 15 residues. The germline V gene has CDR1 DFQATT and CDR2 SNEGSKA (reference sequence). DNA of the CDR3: TGCAGTGCAAAGCTAGCGGGTGGGACCTACAATGAGCAGTACTTC. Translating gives CSAKLAGGTYNEQYF.

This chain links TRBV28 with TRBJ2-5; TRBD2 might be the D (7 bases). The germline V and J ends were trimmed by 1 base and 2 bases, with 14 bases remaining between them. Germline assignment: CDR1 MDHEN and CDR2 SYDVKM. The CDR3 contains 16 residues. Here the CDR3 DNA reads TGTGCCAGCAGTTTATACGGAAAGGGGGGGCAAGAGACCCAGTACTTC. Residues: CASSLYGKGGQETQYF.

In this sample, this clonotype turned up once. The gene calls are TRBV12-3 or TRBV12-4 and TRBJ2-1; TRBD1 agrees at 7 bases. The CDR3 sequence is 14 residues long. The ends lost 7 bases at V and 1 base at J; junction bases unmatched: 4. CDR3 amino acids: CASIGDRSYNEQFF. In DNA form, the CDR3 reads TGTGCCAGCATTGGGGACAGATCCTACAATGAGCAGTTCTTC.

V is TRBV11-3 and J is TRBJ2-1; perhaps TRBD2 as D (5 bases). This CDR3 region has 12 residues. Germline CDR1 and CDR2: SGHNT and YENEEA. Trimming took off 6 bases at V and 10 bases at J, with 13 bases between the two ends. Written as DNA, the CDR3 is TGTGCCAGCAGGGGAGACGGCGACGAGCAGTTCTTC. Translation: CASRGDGDEQFF.

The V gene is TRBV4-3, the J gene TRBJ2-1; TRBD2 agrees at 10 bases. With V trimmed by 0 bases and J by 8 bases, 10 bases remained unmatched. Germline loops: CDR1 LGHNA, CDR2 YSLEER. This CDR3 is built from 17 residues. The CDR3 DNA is TGCGCCAGCAGCCAAGAATCCGGGACTAGCGTCGTGGATGAGCAGTTCTTC. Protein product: CASSQESGTSVVDEQFF.

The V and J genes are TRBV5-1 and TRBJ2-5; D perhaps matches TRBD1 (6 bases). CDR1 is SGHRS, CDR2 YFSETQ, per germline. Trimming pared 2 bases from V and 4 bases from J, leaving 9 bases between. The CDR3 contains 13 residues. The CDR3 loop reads CASSLQGSETQYF. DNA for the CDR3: TGCGCCAGCAGCTTACAGGGTTCAGAGACCCAGTACTTC.

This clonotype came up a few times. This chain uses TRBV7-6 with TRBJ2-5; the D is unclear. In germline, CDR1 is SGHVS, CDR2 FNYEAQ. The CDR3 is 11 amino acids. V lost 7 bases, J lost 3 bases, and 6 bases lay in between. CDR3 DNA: TGTGCCAGCACCGACGAAGAGACCCAGTACTTC. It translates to CASTDEETQYF.

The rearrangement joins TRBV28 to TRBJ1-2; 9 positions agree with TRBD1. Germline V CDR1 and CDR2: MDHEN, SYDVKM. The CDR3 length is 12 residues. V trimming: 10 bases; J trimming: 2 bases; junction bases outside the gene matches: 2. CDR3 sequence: CATDRGNYGYTF. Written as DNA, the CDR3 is TGTGCCACCGACAGGGGGAACTATGGCTACACCTTC.

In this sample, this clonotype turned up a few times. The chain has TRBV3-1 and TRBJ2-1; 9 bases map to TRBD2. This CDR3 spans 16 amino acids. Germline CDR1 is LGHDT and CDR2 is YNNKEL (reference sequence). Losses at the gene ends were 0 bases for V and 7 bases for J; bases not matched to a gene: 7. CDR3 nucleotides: TGTGCCAGCAGCCAAGAAGACCGGACTAGCGCTAATGAGCAGTTCTTC. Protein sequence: CASSQEDRTSANEQFF.

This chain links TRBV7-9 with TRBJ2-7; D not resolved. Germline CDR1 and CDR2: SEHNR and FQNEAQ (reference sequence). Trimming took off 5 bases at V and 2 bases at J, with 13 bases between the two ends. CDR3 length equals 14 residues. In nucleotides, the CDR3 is TGTGCCAGCAGCCCTTTTCCGGGCCCCTACGAGCAGTACTTC. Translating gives CASSPFPGPYEQYF.

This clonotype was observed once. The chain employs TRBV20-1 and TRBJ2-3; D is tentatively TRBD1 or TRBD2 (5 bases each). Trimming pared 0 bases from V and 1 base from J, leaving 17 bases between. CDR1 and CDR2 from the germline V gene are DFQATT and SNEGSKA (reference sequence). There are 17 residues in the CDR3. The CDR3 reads CSARDPGTDVGTDTQYF. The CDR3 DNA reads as TGCAGTGCTAGAGATCCGGGGACCGACGTCGGCACAGATACGCAGTATTTT.

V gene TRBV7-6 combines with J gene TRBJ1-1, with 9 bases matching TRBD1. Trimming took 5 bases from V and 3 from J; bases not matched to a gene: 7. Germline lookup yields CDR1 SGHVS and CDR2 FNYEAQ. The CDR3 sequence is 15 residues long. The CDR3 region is CASSGTGRKDTEAFF. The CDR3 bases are TGTGCCAGCAGCGGGACAGGGAGGAAGGACACTGAAGCTTTCTTT.

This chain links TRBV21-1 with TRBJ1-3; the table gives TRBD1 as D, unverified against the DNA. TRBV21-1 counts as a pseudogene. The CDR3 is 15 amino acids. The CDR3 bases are TGTGCCAGCATCGACTCCGGGACAGGAGCACACACCATATATTTT. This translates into CASIDSGTGAHTIYF.

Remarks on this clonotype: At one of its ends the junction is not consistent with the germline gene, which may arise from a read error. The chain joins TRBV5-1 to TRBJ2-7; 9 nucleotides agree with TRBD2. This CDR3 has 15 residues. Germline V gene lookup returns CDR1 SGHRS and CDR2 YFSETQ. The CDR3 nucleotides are TGCGTCAGCAGCTTGGTGATAGCGGGGGACTACGAGCAGTACTTC. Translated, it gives CVSSLVIAGDYEQYF.